Following are 24 T cell receptor beta chains from one sample sequenced in a study of cytomegalovirus exposure and HLA in healthy donors. The primer mix had 60 Vbeta and 13 Jbeta primers. Assay: immunoSEQ multiplex PCR; the TCRdb copy retains only in-frame clones and omits some. The sample lists approximately 240,000 clones, around 76% occurring once. The specimen sequenced was PBMCs. Receptor source: a woman aged 40-49 years in good health and CMV-seropositive.

This chain connects TRBV4-2 to TRBJ2-7; 10 bases match TRBD2. CDR1 is LGHNA, CDR2 YNFKEQ, per germline. This CDR3 contains 14 residues. The junction had 8 bases not matched to a gene; V was cut back by 0 bases and J by 12 bases. CDR3 sequence reads: CASSQESGGASVYF. CDR3 nucleotide sequence: TGTGCCAGCAGCCAAGAGAGCGGGGGGGCCTCTGTGTACTTC.

This clone appeared a single time. Distinct nucleotide sequences in the sample also encode this CDR3. J is TRBJ1-2 and V is TRBV30; unclear D gene. Between the trimmed V and J ends, which lost 0 bases and 3 bases, there was a span of 8 bases. CDR1 is GTSNPN, CDR2 SVGIG, per germline (reference sequence). The CDR3 extends over 13 amino acids. DNA for the CDR3: TGTGCCTGGAGTGTAAGCCGCGACTATGGCTACACCTTC. This translates into CAWSVSRDYGYTF.

This rearrangement joins TRBV6-1 to TRBJ1-5; D possibly corresponds to TRBD1 (6 bases). CDR3 length: 15 residues. Trimming pared 6 bases from V and 7 bases from J, leaving 19 bases between. CDR1 is MNHNS, CDR2 SASEGT, per germline. The CDR3 sequence: CASSQAGELKQPQHF. CDR3 in DNA: TGTGCCAGCAGCCAGGCAGGGGAGTTGAAGCAGCCCCAGCATTTT.

V gene TRBV10-3 combines with J gene TRBJ1-1; D perhaps matches TRBD1 (6 bases). Germline V gives CDR1 ENHRY, CDR2 SYGVKD. The length of the CDR3 is 14 residues. V was trimmed by 7 bases and J by 0 bases, leaving 12 bases between them. CDR3 residues: CAITGQLMNTEAFF. Here the CDR3 DNA reads TGTGCCATCACCGGACAGCTAATGAACACTGAAGCTTTCTTT.

V usage is TRBV9 and J usage is TRBJ2-7; possibly TRBD2 for D (5 bases). Germline V gene sequence: CDR1 SGDLS, CDR2 YYNGEE. CDR3 length: 15 amino acids. Trimming shortened V by 0 bases and J by 6 bases, and 16 bases separated the two germline ends. CDR3 region: CASSVGGRGEGEQYF. Here the CDR3 DNA reads TGTGCCAGCAGCGTAGGGGGTCGGGGTGAAGGCGAGCAGTACTTC.

This clone occurred once. This chain links TRBV6-1 with TRBJ2-5, with D possibly TRBD2 on 6 matching bases. The V and J ends lost 3 bases and 4 bases respectively, with 9 bases between them. This CDR3 is built from 13 residues. CDR1 and CDR2 (germline): MNHNS, SASEGT. This CDR3 is CASSDLGGETQYF. For the CDR3, the DNA is TGTGCCAGCAGTGACTTGGGGGGAGAGACCCAGTACTTC.

CDR3 amino acids: CASSLRGLKSLETQYF. The CDR3 DNA reads as TGTGCCAGCAGCTTAAGAGGACTAAAGAGTCTTGAGACCCAGTACTTC. J is TRBJ2-5 and V is TRBV7-8; TRBD2 is a possible D gene (6 bases). CDR1 is SGHVS and CDR2 is FQNEAQ in the germline V gene. CDR3 length: 16 residues. V was shortened by 2 bases and J by 5 bases, with 18 bases between the two germline ends.

The CDR3 nucleotides are TGCGCCAGCAGCTTGGGGGTGCGGGGACCCAACTATGGCTACACCTTC. It yields the protein CASSLGVRGPNYGYTF. J is TRBJ1-2 and V is TRBV5-1; weak D call: TRBD1 (5 bases). This CDR3 is built from 16 residues. Trimming cost V 0 bases and J 2 bases, with 14 bases left between them. Looked up from germline, CDR1 is SGHRS and CDR2 is YFSETQ. Supplemented by reference TRBV5-1 and TRBJ1-2, the full variable domain reads KAGVTQTPRYLIKTRGQQVTLSCSPISGHRSVSWYQQTPGQGLQFLFEYFSETQRNKGNFPGRFSGRQFSNSRSEMNVSTLELGDSALYLCASSLGVRGPNYGYTFGSGTRLTVV.

The V gene is TRBV10-3, the J gene TRBJ1-3; no clear D gene. The V gene lost 3 bases and the J gene lost 0 bases, with 6 bases spanning the gap. The CDR3 totals 14 residues. Germline V gene data show CDR1 as ENHRY and CDR2 as SYGVKD. CDR3 residues: CAISEPSSGNTIYF. The CDR3 DNA reads TGTGCCATCAGTGAACCGAGCTCTGGAAACACCATATATTTT.

As concerns this clone: The junction differs from germline at one of its ends, possibly a read error. The chain combines TRBV7-9 with TRBJ2-7; D uncertain. Germline loops: CDR1 SEHNR, CDR2 FQNEAQ (reference sequence). This CDR3 region has 11 residues. The DNA for the CDR3 is TGTTCCAGCAGCTCTAACTACGAGCAGTACTTC. Its protein is CSSSSNYEQYF.

The chain links TRBV9 to TRBJ1-2, with 9 bases identical to TRBD1. V dropped 2 bases and J dropped 8; count of bases not matched to a gene: 10. Germline values: CDR1 SGDLS, CDR2 YYNGEE. The CDR3 has 15 amino acids. The CDR3: CASSVLTGGTLGYTF. CDR3 DNA sequence: TGTGCCAGCAGCGTCCTGACAGGGGGGACGTTAGGCTACACCTTC.

The V call is TRBV7-2, the J call TRBJ1-1; 7 bases are a match to TRBD1. The J segment lost 3 bases and the V segment lost 1 base, leaving 5 bases of the junction unmatched. This CDR3 is built from 15 residues. Germline lookup yields CDR1 SGHTA and CDR2 FQGNSA. This CDR3 is CASSLVTGRDTEAFF. The CDR3 bases are TGTGCCAGCAGCTTAGTGACAGGGCGCGACACTGAAGCTTTCTTT.

The rearrangement links TRBV27 to TRBJ1-1; TRBD1 matches 8 bases. The CDR3 runs to 15 residues. Germline trimming cut 3 bases from V and 5 bases from J; bases unmatched to any gene: 8. Germline V lookup: CDR1 MNHEY, CDR2 SMNVEV (reference sequence). The CDR3: CASSFSDREGTEAFF. CDR3 DNA sequence: TGTGCCAGCAGTTTCTCGGACAGGGAAGGGACTGAAGCTTTCTTT.

This clone was detected only a few times. The genes are TRBV5-1 and TRBJ1-1; 11 bases map to TRBD1. The CDR3 has 19 residues. Germline V gives CDR1 SGHRS, CDR2 YFSETQ. Trimming removed 0 bases from V and 1 base from J; junction bases left unmatched: 11. CDR3 sequence: CASSLEVTGQGVWNTEAFF. In DNA form, the CDR3 reads TGCGCCAGCAGCTTGGAGGTGACGGGACAGGGGGTTTGGAACACTGAAGCTTTCTTT.

In DNA form, the CDR3 reads TGTGCCAGCAGTCGCCGGGGAGCACCCAATGAAAAACTGTTTTTT. Its protein product is CASSRRGAPNEKLFF. The chain uses TRBV6-5 and TRBJ1-4, with unresolved D. This CDR3 has 15 amino acids. V was pared by 5 bases and J by 5 bases, with 15 bases between. Germline CDR1 and CDR2: MNHEY and SVGAGI.

This rearrangement joins TRBV19 to TRBJ1-5, with D perhaps matching TRBD1 (5 bases). There are 16 residues in the CDR3. With 4 bases removed from V and 6 bases from J, the gap between germline ends came to 19 bases. CDR1 is LNHDA and CDR2 is SQIVND in the germline V gene (reference sequence). CDR3 loop: CASSSNGRDFGQPQHF. The CDR3 region has the DNA TGTGCCAGTAGTAGTAATGGCAGGGATTTCGGTCAGCCCCAGCATTTT.

The genes are TRBV6-5 and TRBJ1-3; D remains unclear. This CDR3 region has 11 residues. Germline CDR1 and CDR2: MNHEY and SVGAGI. V lost 7 bases to trimming and J lost 3 bases, with 4 bases between them. CDR3 sequence reads: CASTYGNTIYF. The CDR3 DNA is TGTGCCAGCACGTATGGAAACACCATATATTTT.

The chain combines TRBV30 with TRBJ1-1; 9 bases agree with TRBD1. Trimming at V came to 3 bases and at J to 4 bases, leaving 6 bases not matched to a gene. The length of the CDR3 is 14 residues. Germline lookup yields CDR1 GTSNPN and CDR2 SVGIG (reference sequence). CDR3 residues: CAWSGTGSSTEAFF. In DNA form, the CDR3 reads TGTGCCTGGAGCGGGACAGGGTCCAGCACTGAAGCTTTCTTT.

The J gene is TRBJ2-1, the V gene TRBV7-9; no clear D gene. Germline V CDR1 and CDR2: SEHNR, FQNEAQ (reference sequence). The V end was cut by 3 bases, the J end by 9 bases, with 6 bases between. The CDR3 length is 11 residues. In DNA form, the CDR3 reads TGTGCCAGCAGCTTGTCGTTTGAGCAGTTCTTC. As protein: CASSLSFEQFF. Filled out from reference TRBV7-9 and TRBJ2-1, the complete variable domain reads DTGVSQNPRHKITKRGQNVTFRCDPISEHNRLYWYRQTLGQGPEFLTYFQNEAQLEKSRLLSDRFSAERPKGSFSTLEIQRTEQGDSAMYLCASSLSFEQFFGPGTRLTVL.

For this clone: Other DNA sequences of this sample code for an identical CDR3. The chain joins TRBV20-1 to TRBJ2-5; D unresolved. The CDR3 is 10 amino acids. V was pared by 2 bases and J by 5 bases, with 3 bases between. The germline V gene has CDR1 DFQATT and CDR2 SNEGSKA (reference sequence). The CDR3 bases are TGCAGTGCTAGACGGGAGACCCAGTACTTC. This gives the protein CSARRETQYF.

This clone has only a few counts. This rearrangement joins TRBV9 to TRBJ1-2; weak D call: TRBD1 (5 bases). This CDR3 is 15 amino acids long. Trimming stripped 0 bases from V and 7 bases from J, with 16 bases between. CDR1 and CDR2 (germline): SGDLS, YYNGEE. CDR3 nucleotide sequence: TGTGCCAGCAGCGTAGGCCAGCCCGGAAGGGGTGGCTACACCTTC. This gives the protein CASSVGQPGRGGYTF.

V and J are TRBV2 and TRBJ1-6; no firm D call. From germline, CDR1 is SNHLY and CDR2 FYNNEI. The CDR3 loop spans 13 amino acids. V lost 9 bases to trimming and J lost 0 bases, with 6 bases between them. The chain's CDR3 is CARQSSYNSPLHF. The CDR3 coding sequence is TGTGCCAGACAGAGCTCCTATAATTCACCCCTCCACTTT.

V and J are TRBV5-4 and TRBJ2-7, with 7 bases matching TRBD1. The germline V gene encodes CDR1 SGHNT and CDR2 YYREEE (reference sequence). The CDR3 is made up of 13 amino acids. J lost 1 base, V lost 2 bases, and 0 bases had no gene match. The CDR3 sequence is CASSFRGSYEQYF. The CDR3 DNA is TGTGCCAGCAGCTTCAGGGGGTCCTACGAGCAGTACTTC.

The table lists this clone with a count of one. The chain links TRBV9 to TRBJ2-7; weak D call: TRBD2 (6 bases). V was trimmed by 0 bases and J by 1 base, leaving 11 bases between them. CDR3 length: 15 residues. Germline V gene sequence: CDR1 SGDLS, CDR2 YYNGEE. CDR3 coding DNA: TGTGCCAGCAGCGTAGAGGAGGGGAGGTCCTACGAGCAGTACTTC. As protein: CASSVEEGRSYEQYF.